The sequence of this T cell receptor beta chain was determined in a study of CD8+ T cells in alopecia areata. Study-wide results and caveats: Scalp sample data also include resident alphabeta T cells from normal skin. Scalp lesions, especially in alopecia totalis/universalis, had higher clonality than normal scalp. TCR sharing across patients was less clear than in mice, possibly HLA-related.

RNA was isolated and reverse transcribed to cDNA, the sequencing template. The protocol was immunoSEQ multiplex PCR, while the TCRdb copy is restricted to in-frame clones and leaves out a portion. Of under 130,000 clones in the sample, roughly 50% were seen once. In the case of this clone: Antigen: not known.

Material: CD4+ T cells sorted from blood. This clonotype was obtained from a human donor in good health.

The CDR3, as DNA: TGCGCCAGCAGCCAAGAGGGTCGTCGCTCCTATAATTCACCCCTCCACTTT. This sequence encodes CASSQEGRRSYNSPLHF. The rearrangement links TRBV4-1 to TRBJ1-6, with D hard to call. The CDR3 covers 17 residues. The germline V and J ends were trimmed by 0 bases and 0 bases, with 9 bases remaining between them. Germline V gene data show CDR1 as MGHRA and CDR2 as YSYEKL.